A single sample is the source of the 6 T cell receptor beta chains below, sequenced in a study of cytomegalovirus exposure and HLA in healthy donors. The PCR employed 60 Vbeta primers together with 13 Jbeta primers. TCRdb keeps only in-frame clones here, not all; method: immunoSEQ multiplex PCR. The sample shows 140,000 to 150,000 clones, approximately 80% of them seen only once. The source material was PBMCs. The source is a male donor in good health and CMV-seronegative.

This clone has just a few counts. The rearrangement links TRBV30 to TRBJ1-5; no definite D call. In germline, CDR1 is GTSNPN, CDR2 SVGIG (reference sequence). V lost 3 bases, J lost 3 bases, and 18 bases lay in between. The CDR3 consists of 16 residues. This CDR3 reads CAWSLSGSGINQPQHF. The CDR3 DNA reads as TGTGCCTGGAGCTTGAGTGGATCGGGAATCAATCAGCCCCAGCATTTT.

The chain couples TRBV7-3 to TRBJ2-2; 14 positions agree with TRBD2. The CDR3 has 19 residues. The J segment lost 7 bases and the V segment lost 5 bases, leaving 15 bases of the junction unmatched. From germline, CDR1 is SGHTA and CDR2 FQGTGA. CDR3 in amino acids: CASSPLGTSGRRSGGELFF. The CDR3 nucleotides read TGTGCCAGCAGCCCACTCGGGACTAGCGGGAGAAGGTCGGGCGGGGAGCTGTTTTTT.

This chain connects TRBV11-3 to TRBJ2-2; D perhaps matches TRBD2 (6 bases). Germline V lookup: CDR1 SGHNT, CDR2 YENEEA. This CDR3 has 16 amino acids. V was shortened by 5 bases and J by 1 base, with 14 bases between the two germline ends. CDR3 in DNA: TGTGCCAGCAGCCGTGGGCGGGGAGGGAACACCGGGGAGCTGTTTTTT. Protein: CASSRGRGGNTGELFF.

The table lists this clone with a few counts. In DNA form, the CDR3 reads TGTGCCAGCAGCACCGGACAGGCTTGTGAGAAGCCCCAGCATTTT. Translation: CASSTGQACEKPQHF. The chain combines TRBV6-5 with TRBJ1-5; 7 bases align to TRBD1. The CDR3 is 15 amino acids. CDR1 MNHEY and CDR2 SVGAGI come from the germline V gene. V shed 6 bases and J 8 bases; nucleotides not matched to a gene: 13.

The V call is TRBV4-1, the J call TRBJ1-2, with 9 positions matching TRBD1. Germline V gene data show CDR1 as MGHRA and CDR2 as YSYEKL. There are 15 residues in the CDR3. The J segment lost 3 bases and the V segment lost 2 bases, leaving 4 bases of the junction unmatched. CDR3 bases: TGCGCCAGCAGCCAAAGGTGGGACAGGGACTATGGCTACACCTTC. Translated, it gives CASSQRWDRDYGYTF.

The chain carries TRBV7-2 and TRBJ1-6; D remains unclear. V was pared by 2 bases and J by 5 bases, with 13 bases between. Per the germline V gene, CDR1 is SGHTA and CDR2 is FQGNSA. The CDR3 extends over 16 amino acids. The CDR3 region is CASSLRKSPNNSPLHF. CDR3 sequence (DNA): TGTGCCAGCAGCTTAAGAAAGTCGCCTAATAATTCACCCCTCCACTTT.